The 21 T cell receptor beta chains given below trace back to one sample, sequenced in a study of blood T cell repertoires in COVID-19. This table comes from immunoSEQ multiplex PCR, and its TCRdb copy is limited to in-frame clones, with some not included. The table has over 90,000 clones, 75% to 85% seen once. Sequencing used peripheral blood. These receptors all come from a man of 80 years or more with COVID-19, enrolled during active disease.

This clone has only a few counts. This chain uses TRBV18 with TRBJ2-7; TRBD1 might be the D (5 bases). CDR1 and CDR2 from the germline V gene are KGHSH and LQKENI. Trimming removed 0 bases from V and 3 bases from J, with 15 bases in between. The CDR3 is 16 residues long. The CDR3 DNA is TGTGCCAGCTCACCACCGTCAGGGAATGGTTTCTACGAGCAGTACTTC. Protein product: CASSPPSGNGFYEQYF.

This sequence joins TRBV5-1 and TRBJ2-3, with D possibly being TRBD2 (6 bases). Trimming removed 5 bases from V and 1 base from J, with 14 bases in between. The CDR3 is 15 amino acids. Germline lookup yields CDR1 SGHRS and CDR2 YFSETQ. The CDR3 DNA is TGCGCCAGCAGTACGGGGACTCCAGGCACAGATACGCAGTATTTT. Translating gives CASSTGTPGTDTQYF.

This clone was observed a single time. This chain connects TRBV7-2 to TRBJ2-2, with 8 nucleotides matching TRBD2. Germline CDR1 and CDR2: SGHTA and FQGNSA. Trimming cost V 4 bases and J 4 bases; bases outside gene matches: 11. The CDR3 runs 17 residues. The CDR3 is CASSSPGGAFVTGELFF. The CDR3 nucleotides are TGTGCCAGCAGCTCCCCCGGGGGGGCCTTCGTCACCGGGGAGCTGTTTTTT.

The chain uses TRBV27 and TRBJ2-2; 10 bases align to TRBD1. V dropped 5 bases and J dropped 3; count of bases not matched to a gene: 9. CDR1 is MNHEY and CDR2 is SMNVEV in the germline V gene (reference sequence). The CDR3 length is 17 residues. Here the CDR3 DNA reads TGTGCCAGCAGTCCCCTAACCGGGACAGGGGACACCGGGGAGCTGTTTTTT. Translated, it gives CASSPLTGTGDTGELFF.

The V gene is TRBV11-3, the J gene TRBJ1-1; D is uncertain. V lost 8 bases and J 2 bases, leaving 9 bases between the germline ends. This CDR3 has 12 residues. Germline CDR1 SGHNT, CDR2 YENEEA. As DNA, the CDR3 is TGTGCCAGCGCCAGTGAAAACACTGAAGCTTTCTTT. This encodes CASASENTEAFF. The full variable domain, with the rest looked up from reference TRBV11-3 and TRBJ1-1, is EAGVVQSPRYKIIEKKQPVAFWCNPISGHNTLYWYLQNLGQGPELLIRYENEEAVDDSQLPKDRFSAERLKGVDSTLKIQPAELGDSAVYLCASASENTEAFFGQGTRLTVV.

The chain employs TRBV7-2 and TRBJ2-2, with 10 bases aligning to TRBD2. Germline CDR1 is SGHTA and CDR2 is FQGNSA. The CDR3 has 15 amino acids. The trim removed 5 bases at V and 5 bases at J, leaving 5 bases unmatched. The CDR3 here is CASSTTSGETGELFF. CDR3 DNA: TGTGCCAGCAGCACAACTAGCGGGGAAACCGGGGAGCTGTTTTTT.

The chain couples TRBV4-2 to TRBJ2-1, with D possibly matching TRBD2 (7 bases). Between the trimmed V and J ends, which lost 4 bases and 6 bases, there was a span of 16 bases. CDR1 and CDR2 from the germline V gene are LGHNA and YNFKEQ. The CDR3 runs to 15 residues. This chain's CDR3 is CASSPTGRGLNEQFF. The CDR3 DNA is TGTGCCAGCAGCCCCACAGGGCGGGGGCTCAATGAGCAGTTCTTC.

This chain uses TRBV10-3 with TRBJ2-3; TRBD2 matches 12 bases. Per the germline V gene, CDR1 is ENHRY and CDR2 is SYGVKD. This CDR3 spans 17 amino acids. The J segment lost 3 bases and the V segment lost 2 bases, leaving 6 bases of the junction unmatched. The CDR3 sequence is CAISEAGLAGTTDTQYF. The CDR3 DNA reads as TGTGCCATCAGTGAGGCCGGACTAGCGGGGACGACAGATACGCAGTATTTT.

In DNA, the CDR3 is TGTGCCAGCAGCTTGGTCGGGCGGGAGTACAATGAGCAGTTCTTC. Its translation is CASSLVGREYNEQFF. The gene calls are TRBV5-4 and TRBJ2-1; TRBD2 matches 7 bases. The CDR3 is 15 residues long. V shed 0 bases and J 4 bases; nucleotides not matched to a gene: 4. CDR1 is SGHNT, CDR2 YYREEE, per germline (reference sequence).

This clone has just one count. As DNA, the CDR3 is TGTGCCAGCAGGGGACAGGGGTTCATAGATACGCAGTATTTT. Translating gives CASRGQGFIDTQYF. This chain uses TRBV28 with TRBJ2-3, with TRBD1 identical over 10 bases. The CDR3 has 14 amino acids. J gave up 5 bases and V 6 bases, and 5 bases lay outside the gene matches. CDR1 and CDR2 (germline): MDHEN, SYDVKM.

The V and J genes are TRBV9 and TRBJ2-1; D may be TRBD2 (5 bases). Germline V gene sequence: CDR1 SGDLS, CDR2 YYNGEE. Trimming shortened V by 2 bases and J by 8 bases, and 11 bases separated the two germline ends. The CDR3 contains 13 residues. This CDR3 is CASSVAGQDEQFF. Here the CDR3 DNA reads TGTGCCAGCAGCGTGGCGGGCCAGGATGAGCAGTTCTTC.

Only a few counts were recorded for this clone. V is TRBV29-1 and J is TRBJ2-1; a weak D match, TRBD1 (5 bases). The germline gives CDR1 SQVTM, CDR2 ANQGSEA. The CDR3 sequence is 14 residues long. V lost 4 bases to trimming and J lost 9 bases, with 19 bases between them. CDR3 loop: CSVASTGIFGEQFF. CDR3 DNA: TGCAGCGTTGCGAGTACAGGCATATTTGGTGAGCAGTTCTTC.

The genes are TRBV5-5 and TRBJ2-3; 8 bases map to TRBD1. The CDR3 extends over 15 amino acids. J was trimmed by 3 bases and V by 1 base; bases with no gene match: 4. Germline CDR1 is SGHKS and CDR2 is YYEKEE (reference sequence). As DNA, the CDR3 is TGTGCCAGCAGCTTGACTGGACAGGGTACAGATACGCAGTATTTT. Its protein is CASSLTGQGTDTQYF.

This clone came up a few times. The chain is built from TRBV12-3 or TRBV12-4 and TRBJ2-1, with no clear D. Trimming left V 3 bases short and J 8 bases short, with 5 bases between. The CDR3 spans 11 residues. The CDR3 DNA follows: TGTGCCAGCAGTTTGAGCTATGAGCAGTTCTTC. Its protein is CASSLSYEQFF.

J is TRBJ1-1 and V is TRBV7-2; TRBD1 matches at 9 bases. There are 13 residues in the CDR3. With V trimmed by 3 bases and J by 4 bases, 0 bases remained unmatched. Germline CDR1 is SGHTA and CDR2 is FQGNSA. The chain's CDR3 is CASSLGQGTEAFF. In nucleotides, the CDR3 is TGTGCCAGCAGCTTGGGACAGGGCACTGAAGCTTTCTTT.

V gene TRBV20-1 combines with J gene TRBJ2-2; D not resolved. V lost 3 bases and J lost 0, with 5 bases in between. Germline V gene sequence: CDR1 DFQATT, CDR2 SNEGSKA (reference sequence). The CDR3 is made up of 13 amino acids. CDR3 region: CSASGTNTGELFF. CDR3 nucleotide sequence: TGCAGTGCTAGTGGTACGAACACCGGGGAGCTGTTTTTT.

The genes are TRBV3-1 (or the pseudogene TRBV3-2) and TRBJ1-6, with TRBD1 identical over 7 bases. Germline CDR1 reads LGHDT; CDR2 reads YNNKEL (reference sequence). The CDR3 is 15 amino acids. Losses at the gene ends were 7 bases for V and 4 bases for J; bases not matched to a gene: 7. The CDR3 loop is CASTSTGLYNSPLHF. CDR3 in DNA: TGTGCCAGCACCTCGACAGGGCTGTATAATTCACCCCTCCACTTT.

The chain employs TRBV7-9 and TRBJ1-1; D is possibly TRBD1 (5 bases). Trimming removed 0 bases at V and 4 bases at J, with 9 bases between. The CDR3 is made up of 14 amino acids. Germline CDR1 is SEHNR and CDR2 is FQNEAQ (reference sequence). The CDR3 protein is CASSLAGDSTEAFF. The DNA for the CDR3 is TGTGCCAGCAGCTTAGCAGGGGATAGCACTGAAGCTTTCTTT.

The CDR3 region is CASSSGQRDEQYF. CDR3 in DNA: TGTGCCAGCAGCTCGGGACAGAGAGACGAGCAGTACTTC. This chain links TRBV5-4 with TRBJ2-7; 7 nucleotides line up with TRBD1. With 3 bases clipped from V and 5 bases from J, the junction kept 5 bases outside the gene matches. Germline CDR1 and CDR2: SGHNT and YYREEE (reference sequence). The CDR3 runs 13 residues.

The genes are TRBV28 and TRBJ1-1, with 7 bases that match TRBD1. Trimming took 10 bases from V and 1 from J; bases not matched to a gene: 12. CDR1 is MDHEN and CDR2 is SYDVKM in the germline V gene. The CDR3 extends over 15 amino acids. This CDR3 is CATRPSTGPNTEAFF. The CDR3 bases are TGTGCCACCAGACCTTCGACAGGGCCGAACACTGAAGCTTTCTTT.

The CDR3 loop reads CASSPRDWSTEAFF. The CDR3 DNA reads as TGTGCCAGCAGCCCCAGGGATTGGAGCACTGAAGCTTTCTTT. V is TRBV6-6 and J is TRBJ1-1; possible D gene TRBD1, 5 bases. The germline V gene has CDR1 MNHNY and CDR2 SVGAGI (reference sequence). The length of the CDR3 is 14 residues. The V end lost 6 bases, the J end lost 4 bases, and 15 bases lay between the germline ends.